Sequencing of this T cell receptor beta chain was carried out in a study of blood T cells in healthy people across ages. Through a sample-barcoded 5' primer and a J-beta primer mix, a second PCR was run for about 6 to 12 cycles. CDR3-containing paired-end reads numbering at least 2.5 million came from each sample. TCRdb analysed the 5' RACE reads with MiXCR anew, one entry per CDR3 protein. The profile shows some 1.5 million distinct CDR3 sequences, approximately 42% of them singletons. Per the germline V gene, CDR1 is MNHEY and CDR2 is SVGEGT. Trimming took 1 base from V and 1 from J, leaving 10 bases between them. The CDR3 contains 15 residues. Study results and limitations: Naive CD4+ cell counts and diversity both ran higher in long-lived than in aged donors.

About this clonotype itself: Antigen: not known.

Healthy individuals of Caucasian origin from Russia, aged roughly 6 to 100, served as donors. A minimum of 5 micrograms of total RNA was extracted per sample. The chain carries TRBV6-2 or TRBV6-3 and TRBJ2-5; D gene unclear. The source is a woman under 30 in good health. Sequencing used blood. The CDR3 here is CASSYFAPSQETQYF. The DNA for the CDR3 is TGTGCCAGCAGTTACTTCGCCCCCTCCCAAGAGACCCAGTACTTC.